Listed below are T cell receptor beta chains from one sample, sequenced in a study of blood T cell repertoires in COVID-19. The protocol was immunoSEQ multiplex PCR, while the TCRdb copy is restricted to in-frame clones and leaves out a portion. The sample comprises 50,000 to 70,000 clones, approximately 86% of which are singletons, and about 7% rests with the top ten. What was sequenced was peripheral blood. All receptors derive from a human donor with active COVID-19. The donor label of this sample is uncertain. Each CDR3 is given with its conserved first and last residue. The order of the fields is D gene, clone size, V gene, CDR3 protein. The D gene is left open where the match is weak. Clone size appears in some rows only: once, few, many, or a class for an expanded clone.

d_call: TRBD1; clone_size: -; v_call: TRBV7-9; cdr3_aa: CASSLEGTGGADTQYF
d_call: TRBD1; clone_size: -; v_call: TRBV12-5; cdr3_aa: CASVTDRGDTEAFF
d_call: -; clone_size: -; v_call: TRBV4-3; cdr3_aa: CASSQDAAGVESPLHF
d_call: -; clone_size: -; v_call: TRBV7-9; cdr3_aa: CASSAGGYEQYF
d_call: TRBD2; clone_size: -; v_call: TRBV19; cdr3_aa: CASRSGRALVTGELFF
d_call: -; clone_size: -; v_call: TRBV19; cdr3_aa: CASSIGREDMSGYTF
d_call: -; clone_size: -; v_call: TRBV18; cdr3_aa: CASSPLGSGGTSGYGYTF
d_call: TRBD1; clone_size: once; v_call: TRBV2; cdr3_aa: CASRLEQGAGGYTF
d_call: TRBD1; clone_size: -; v_call: TRBV19; cdr3_aa: CASSTGTGAKNIQYF
d_call: TRBD1; clone_size: -; v_call: TRBV15; cdr3_aa: CATSRRDRGYNQPQHF
d_call: -; clone_size: -; v_call: TRBV5-1; cdr3_aa: CASSLQGSTGELFF
d_call: TRBD1; clone_size: -; v_call: TRBV7-6; cdr3_aa: CASSLRPGQSGTGELFF
d_call: -; clone_size: -; v_call: TRBV15; cdr3_aa: CATASSRHEQFF
d_call: -; clone_size: -; v_call: TRBV4-2; cdr3_aa: CASSQAEGPTDTQYF
d_call: TRBD1; clone_size: -; v_call: TRBV5-1; cdr3_aa: CASSGDRDEQFF
d_call: TRBD1; clone_size: -; v_call: TRBV4-1; cdr3_aa: CASSHIIPKSGTESYEQYF